The rows below give T cell receptor beta chains drawn from one sample of a study of cytomegalovirus exposure and HLA in healthy donors. Measured with immunoSEQ multiplex PCR; TCRdb has only the in-frame clones, and not every one. This table holds 100,000 to 130,000 clones, 77% found once. Material for sequencing was PBMCs. Receptors originate from a male donor in good health and CMV-seronegative. CDR3s include the opening cysteine and the closing phenylalanine or tryptophan. The order of the fields is D gene, clone size, V gene, J gene, CDR3 protein, CDR3 DNA. The D gene is left open where the match is weak. Where a row states a size, it is once, few, many or the class of an expanded clone; other rows omit it.

>TRBD2|.|TRBV7-6|TRBJ2-1
CASSGTSALENYNEQFF
TGTGCCAGCAGCGGGACTAGCGCCCTAGAAAATTACAATGAGCAGTTCTTC
>.|few|TRBV4-1|TRBJ2-1
CASSQSDRTNNEQFF
TGCGCCAGCAGCCAAAGTGACAGGACAAACAATGAGCAGTTCTTC
>TRBD2|.|TRBV2|TRBJ2-1
CASWSSGSKTYNEQFF
TGTGCCAGCTGGTCTAGCGGGAGTAAGACCTACAATGAGCAGTTCTTC
>TRBD1|.|TRBV2|TRBJ1-5
CASSGQGGGNQPQHF
TGTGCCAGCAGCGGACAGGGGGGTGGCAATCAGCCCCAGCATTTT
>.|.|TRBV19|TRBJ1-2
CASSIDREGAGYTF
TGTGCCAGTAGTATAGATCGAGAAGGGGCTGGCTACACCTTC
>TRBD1|once|TRBV30|TRBJ2-5
CAWSVTSGGLETQYF
TGTGCCTGGAGTGTGACATCAGGGGGCTTGGAGACCCAGTACTTC
>TRBD2|.|TRBV7-8|TRBJ2-5
CASSLSLAGGPGQETQYF
TGTGCCAGCAGCTTGAGCCTAGCGGGAGGGCCGGGCCAAGAGACCCAGTACTTC
>.|few|TRBV5-8|TRBJ1-5
CASSLRGNNQPQHF
TGTGCCAGCAGCTTGAGGGGAAACAATCAGCCCCAGCATTTT
>.|.|TRBV5-1|TRBJ2-7
CASSLEGHKEQYF
TGCGCCAGCAGCTTGGAGGGACACAAAGAGCAGTACTTC
>TRBD1|.|TRBV6-5|TRBJ2-7
CASSRTGSYEQYF
TGTGCCAGCAGCCGGACAGGGTCCTACGAGCAGTACTTC